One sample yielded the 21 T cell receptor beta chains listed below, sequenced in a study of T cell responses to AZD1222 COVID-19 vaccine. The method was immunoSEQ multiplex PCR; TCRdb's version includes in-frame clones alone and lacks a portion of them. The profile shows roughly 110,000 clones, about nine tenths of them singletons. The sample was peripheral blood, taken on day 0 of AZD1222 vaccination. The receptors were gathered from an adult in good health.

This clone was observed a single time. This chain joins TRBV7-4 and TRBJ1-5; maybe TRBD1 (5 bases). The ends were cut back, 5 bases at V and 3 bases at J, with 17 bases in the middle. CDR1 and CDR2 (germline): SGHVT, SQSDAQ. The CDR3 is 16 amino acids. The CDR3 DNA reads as TGTGCCAGCAGCAAAAGAGCAGGGCTTCCCAATCAGCCCCAGCATTTT. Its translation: CASSKRAGLPNQPQHF.

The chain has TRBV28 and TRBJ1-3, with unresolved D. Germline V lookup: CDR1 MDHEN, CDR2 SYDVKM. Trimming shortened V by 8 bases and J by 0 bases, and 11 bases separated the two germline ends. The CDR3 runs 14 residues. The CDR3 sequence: CASLSPNSGNTIYF. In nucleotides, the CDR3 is TGTGCCAGCCTTTCCCCCAACTCTGGAAACACCATATATTTT.

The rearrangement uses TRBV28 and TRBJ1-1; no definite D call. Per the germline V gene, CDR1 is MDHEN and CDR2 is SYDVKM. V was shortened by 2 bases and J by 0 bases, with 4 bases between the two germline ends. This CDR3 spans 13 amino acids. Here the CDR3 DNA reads TGTGCCAGCAGTTTACCACTGAACACTGAAGCTTTCTTT. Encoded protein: CASSLPLNTEAFF.

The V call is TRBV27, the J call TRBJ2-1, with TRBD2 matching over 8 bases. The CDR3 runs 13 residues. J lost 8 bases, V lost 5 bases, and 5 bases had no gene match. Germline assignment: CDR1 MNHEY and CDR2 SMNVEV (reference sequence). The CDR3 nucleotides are TGTGCCAGCAGTCCCGGACTAGCATATGAGCAGTTCTTC. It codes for CASSPGLAYEQFF.

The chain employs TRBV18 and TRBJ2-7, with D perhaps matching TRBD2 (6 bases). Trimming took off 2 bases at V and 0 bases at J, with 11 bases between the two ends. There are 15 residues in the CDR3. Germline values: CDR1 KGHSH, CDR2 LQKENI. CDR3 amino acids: CASSPSTRNSYEQYF. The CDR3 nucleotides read TGTGCCAGCTCACCATCGACTAGGAACTCCTACGAGCAGTACTTC. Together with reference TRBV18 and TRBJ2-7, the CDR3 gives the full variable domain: NAGVMQNPRHLVRRRGQEARLRCSPMKGHSHVYWYRQLPEEGLKFMVYLQKENIIDESGMPKERFSAEFPKEGPSILRIQQVVRGDSAAYFCASSPSTRNSYEQYFGPGTRLTVT.

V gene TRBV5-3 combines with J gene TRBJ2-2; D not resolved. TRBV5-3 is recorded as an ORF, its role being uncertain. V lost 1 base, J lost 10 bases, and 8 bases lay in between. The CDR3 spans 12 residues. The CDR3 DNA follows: TGTGCCAGAAGCTTGAACAGCCCGGAGCTGTTTTTT. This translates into CARSLNSPELFF.

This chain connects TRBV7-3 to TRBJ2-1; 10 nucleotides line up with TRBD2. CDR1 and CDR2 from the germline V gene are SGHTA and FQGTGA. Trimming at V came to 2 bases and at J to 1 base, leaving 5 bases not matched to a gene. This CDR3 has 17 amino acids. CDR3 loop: CASSLFTSGDSYNEQFF. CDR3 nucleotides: TGTGCCAGCAGCTTATTTACTAGCGGGGATTCCTACAATGAGCAGTTCTTC.

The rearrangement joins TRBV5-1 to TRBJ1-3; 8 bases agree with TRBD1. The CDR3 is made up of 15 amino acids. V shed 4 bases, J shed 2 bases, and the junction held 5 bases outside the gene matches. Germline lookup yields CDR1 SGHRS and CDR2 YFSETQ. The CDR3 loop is CASSLVTGAGNTIYF. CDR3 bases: TGCGCCAGCAGCCTCGTGACAGGGGCTGGAAACACCATATATTTT. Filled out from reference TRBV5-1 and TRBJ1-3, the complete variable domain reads KAGVTQTPRYLIKTRGQQVTLSCSPISGHRSVSWYQQTPGQGLQFLFEYFSETQRNKGNFPGRFSGRQFSNSRSEMNVSTLELGDSALYLCASSLVTGAGNTIYFGEGSWLTVV.

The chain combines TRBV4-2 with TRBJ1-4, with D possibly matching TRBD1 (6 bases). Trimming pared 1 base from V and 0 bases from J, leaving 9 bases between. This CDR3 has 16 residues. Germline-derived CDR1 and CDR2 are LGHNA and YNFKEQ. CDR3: CASSQGRQATNEKLFF. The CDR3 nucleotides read TGTGCCAGCAGCCAAGGCAGACAGGCAACTAATGAAAAACTGTTTTTT.

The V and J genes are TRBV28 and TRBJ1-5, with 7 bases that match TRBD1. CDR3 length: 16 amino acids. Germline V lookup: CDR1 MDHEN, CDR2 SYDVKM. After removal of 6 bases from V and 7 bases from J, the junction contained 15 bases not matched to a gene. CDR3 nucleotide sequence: TGTGCCAGCAGCCCAGAGACAGGGCAGGGAGGCCAGCCCCAGCATTTT. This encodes CASSPETGQGGQPQHF.

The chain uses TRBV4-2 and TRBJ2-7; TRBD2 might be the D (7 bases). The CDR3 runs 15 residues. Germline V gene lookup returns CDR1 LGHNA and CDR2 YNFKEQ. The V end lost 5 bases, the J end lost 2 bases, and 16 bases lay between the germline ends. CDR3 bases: TGTGCCAGCAGCAAAGGGGGGGCAGGAACCTACGAGCAGTACTTC. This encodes CASSKGGAGTYEQYF.

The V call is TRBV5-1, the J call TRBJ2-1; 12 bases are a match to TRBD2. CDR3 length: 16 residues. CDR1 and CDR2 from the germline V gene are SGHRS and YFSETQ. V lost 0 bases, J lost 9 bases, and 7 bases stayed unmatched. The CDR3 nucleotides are TGCGCCAGCAGCTTGGACCTAGCGGGGGGGCCACCTGAGCAGTTCTTC. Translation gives CASSLDLAGGPPEQFF. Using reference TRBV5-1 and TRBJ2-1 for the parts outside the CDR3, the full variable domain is KAGVTQTPRYLIKTRGQQVTLSCSPISGHRSVSWYQQTPGQGLQFLFEYFSETQRNKGNFPGRFSGRQFSNSRSEMNVSTLELGDSALYLCASSLDLAGGPPEQFFGPGTRLTVL.

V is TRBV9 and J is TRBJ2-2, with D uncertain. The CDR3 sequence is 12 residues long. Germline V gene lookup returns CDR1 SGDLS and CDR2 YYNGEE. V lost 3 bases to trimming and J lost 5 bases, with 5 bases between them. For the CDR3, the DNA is TGTGCCAGCAGCGCCCTAACCGGGGAGCTGTTTTTT. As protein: CASSALTGELFF.

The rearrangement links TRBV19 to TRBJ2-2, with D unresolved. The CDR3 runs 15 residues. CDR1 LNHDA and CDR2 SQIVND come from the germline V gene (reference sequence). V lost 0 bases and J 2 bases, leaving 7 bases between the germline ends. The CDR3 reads CASSIDRINTGELFF. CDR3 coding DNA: TGTGCCAGTAGTATAGATAGGATAAACACCGGGGAGCTGTTTTTT.

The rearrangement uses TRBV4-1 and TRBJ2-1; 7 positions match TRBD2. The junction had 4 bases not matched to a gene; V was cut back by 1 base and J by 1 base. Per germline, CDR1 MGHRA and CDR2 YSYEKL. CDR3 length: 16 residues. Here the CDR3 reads CASSQVGGGSYNEQFF. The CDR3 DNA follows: TGCGCCAGCAGCCAAGTTGGCGGGGGTTCCTACAATGAGCAGTTCTTC.

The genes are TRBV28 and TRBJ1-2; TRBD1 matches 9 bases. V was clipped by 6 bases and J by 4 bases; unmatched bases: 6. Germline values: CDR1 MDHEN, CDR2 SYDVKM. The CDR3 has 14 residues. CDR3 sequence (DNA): TGTGCCAGCAGCACAGGGGGCTTCATCTATGGCTACACCTTC. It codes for CASSTGGFIYGYTF.

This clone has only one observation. The CDR3 loop reads CASSPSSNQPQHF. CDR3 in DNA: TGTGCCAGCAGCCCCTCCAGCAATCAGCCCCAGCATTTT. The chain couples TRBV7-9 to TRBJ1-5; D gene unclear. This CDR3 is built from 13 residues. CDR1 and CDR2 from the germline V gene are SEHNR and FQNEAQ (reference sequence). V lost 5 bases, J lost 1 base, and 6 bases lay in between.

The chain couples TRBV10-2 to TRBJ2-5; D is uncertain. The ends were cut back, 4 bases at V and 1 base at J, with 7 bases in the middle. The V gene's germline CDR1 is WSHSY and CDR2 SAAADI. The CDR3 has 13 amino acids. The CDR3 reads CASSGTVQETQYF. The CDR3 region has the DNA TGCGCCAGCAGTGGAACAGTCCAAGAGACCCAGTACTTC.

CDR3 protein: CASASRSSGANVLTF. Written as DNA, the CDR3 is TGTGCCAGCGCATCGAGGAGTTCTGGGGCCAACGTCCTGACTTTC. The chain is built from TRBV18 and TRBJ2-6; the D is unclear. V lost 8 bases and J lost 1, with 12 bases in between. Germline V CDR1 and CDR2: KGHSH, LQKENI. CDR3 length: 15 amino acids.

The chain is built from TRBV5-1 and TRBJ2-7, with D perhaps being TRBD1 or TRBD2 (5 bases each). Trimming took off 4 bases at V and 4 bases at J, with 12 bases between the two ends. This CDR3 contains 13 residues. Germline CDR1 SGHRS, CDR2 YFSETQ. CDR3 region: CASSPGRTYEQYF. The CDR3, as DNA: TGCGCCAGCAGCCCGGGACGGACTTACGAGCAGTACTTC.

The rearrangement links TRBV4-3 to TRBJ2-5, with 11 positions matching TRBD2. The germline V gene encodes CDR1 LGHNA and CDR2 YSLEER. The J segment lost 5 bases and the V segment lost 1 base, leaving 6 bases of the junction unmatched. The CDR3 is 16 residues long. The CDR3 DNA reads TGCGCCAGCAGCCAAGGGCTCACTAGCGGGGGTGAGACCCAGTACTTC. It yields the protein CASSQGLTSGGETQYF.